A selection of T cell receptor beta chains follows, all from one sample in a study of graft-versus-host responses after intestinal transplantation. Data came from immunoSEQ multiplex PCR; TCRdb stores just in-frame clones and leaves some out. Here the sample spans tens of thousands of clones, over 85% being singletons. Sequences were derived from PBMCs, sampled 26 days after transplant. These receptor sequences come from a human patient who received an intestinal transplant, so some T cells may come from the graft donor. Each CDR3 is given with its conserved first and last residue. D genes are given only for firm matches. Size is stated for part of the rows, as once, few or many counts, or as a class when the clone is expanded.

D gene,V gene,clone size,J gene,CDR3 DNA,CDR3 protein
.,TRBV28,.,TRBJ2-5,TGTGCCAGCAGTTTTTTTTATACAGAAGAAAGCCAAGAGACCCAGTACTTC,CASSFFYTEESQETQYF
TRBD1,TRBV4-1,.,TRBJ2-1,TGCGCCAGCAGCCACTCGGACAGGGTCAATGAGCAGTTCTTC,CASSHSDRVNEQFF
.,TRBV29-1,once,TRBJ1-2,TGCAGCGTTGAAGATCCCAGGGTAAATGGCTACACCTTC,CSVEDPRVNGYTF
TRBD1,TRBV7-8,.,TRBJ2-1,TGTGCCAGCAGCTCGCCTCCTGACAGGGAAATCGCAAATGAGCAGTTCTTC,CASSSPPDREIANEQFF
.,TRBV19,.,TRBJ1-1,TGTGCCAGTAGTACCCGAGAGTCGGGGAACACTGAAGCTTTCTTT,CASSTRESGNTEAFF
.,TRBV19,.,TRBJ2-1,TGTGCCAGTAGTATGAGGGTGGGCAATGAGCAGTTCTTC,CASSMRVGNEQFF
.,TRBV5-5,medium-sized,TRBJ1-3,TGTGCCAGCAGCATAGTCCCAGGAAACACCATATATTTT,CASSIVPGNTIYF
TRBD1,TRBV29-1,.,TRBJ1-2,TGCAGCGTTGAAGGGATCGGGACAGGGGGCCCCGATGGCTATGGCTACACCTTC,CSVEGIGTGGPDGYGYTF
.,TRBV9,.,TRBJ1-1,TGTGCCAGCAGCGTAGTCGGCGGTGAAGCTTTCTTT,CASSVVGGEAFF
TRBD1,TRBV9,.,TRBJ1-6,TGTGCCAGCAGCGCTGGATCGACGGGACAGCCGAATTCACCCCTCCACTTT,CASSAGSTGQPNSPLHF
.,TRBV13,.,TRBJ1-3,TGTGCCAGCAGCTTACGACAGTTACACTCTGGAAACACCATATATTTT,CASSLRQLHSGNTIYF
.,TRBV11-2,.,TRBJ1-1,TGTGCCAGCAGCTTTGTGGGAGTGGCGGACACTGAAGCTTTCTTT,CASSFVGVADTEAFF
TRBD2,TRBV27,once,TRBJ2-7,TGTGCCAGCAGTCCCGGGACTAGCGGGAGCAACGAGCAGTACTTC,CASSPGTSGSNEQYF